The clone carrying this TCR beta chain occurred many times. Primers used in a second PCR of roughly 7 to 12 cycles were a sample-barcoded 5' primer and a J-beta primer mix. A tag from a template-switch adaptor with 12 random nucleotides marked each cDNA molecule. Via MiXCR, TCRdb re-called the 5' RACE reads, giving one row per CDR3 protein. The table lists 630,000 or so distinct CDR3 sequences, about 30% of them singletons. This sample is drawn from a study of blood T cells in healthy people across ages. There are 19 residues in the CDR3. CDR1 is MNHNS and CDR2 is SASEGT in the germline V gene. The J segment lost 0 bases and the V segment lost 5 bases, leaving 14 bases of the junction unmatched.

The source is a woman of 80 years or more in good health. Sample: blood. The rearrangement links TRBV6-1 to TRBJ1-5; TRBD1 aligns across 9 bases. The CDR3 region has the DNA TGTGCCAGCAGTCAGTCCGGGACAGGGACTACTTATAGCAATCAGCCCCAGCATTTT. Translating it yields CASSQSGTGTTYSNQPQHF.